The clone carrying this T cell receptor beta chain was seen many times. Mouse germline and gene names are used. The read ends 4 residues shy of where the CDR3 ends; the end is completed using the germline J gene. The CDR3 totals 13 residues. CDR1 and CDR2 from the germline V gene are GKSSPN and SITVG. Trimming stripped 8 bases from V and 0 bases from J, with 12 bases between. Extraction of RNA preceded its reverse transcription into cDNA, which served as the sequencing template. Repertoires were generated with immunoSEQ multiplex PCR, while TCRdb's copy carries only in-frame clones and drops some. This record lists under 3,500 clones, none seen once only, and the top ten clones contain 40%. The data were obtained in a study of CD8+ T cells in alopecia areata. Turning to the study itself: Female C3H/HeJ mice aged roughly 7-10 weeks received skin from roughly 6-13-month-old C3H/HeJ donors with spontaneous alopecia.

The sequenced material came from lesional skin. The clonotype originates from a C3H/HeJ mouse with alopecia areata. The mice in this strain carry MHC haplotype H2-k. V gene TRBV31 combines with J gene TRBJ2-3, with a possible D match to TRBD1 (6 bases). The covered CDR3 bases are TGTGCCAGCAAGGGGGACAGTGCAGAA. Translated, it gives CASKGDSAE. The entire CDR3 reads CASKGDSAETLYF.